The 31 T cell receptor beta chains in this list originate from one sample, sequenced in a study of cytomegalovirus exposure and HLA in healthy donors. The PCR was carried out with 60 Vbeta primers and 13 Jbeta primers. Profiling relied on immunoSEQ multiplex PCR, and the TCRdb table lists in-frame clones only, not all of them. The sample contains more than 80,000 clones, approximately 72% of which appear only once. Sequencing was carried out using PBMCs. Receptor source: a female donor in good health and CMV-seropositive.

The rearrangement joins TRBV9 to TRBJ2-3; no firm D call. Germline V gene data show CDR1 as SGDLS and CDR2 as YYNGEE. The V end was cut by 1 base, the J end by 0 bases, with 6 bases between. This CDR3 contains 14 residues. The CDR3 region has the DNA TGTGCCAGCAGCGTAACACCGAGCACAGATACGCAGTATTTT. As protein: CASSVTPSTDTQYF.

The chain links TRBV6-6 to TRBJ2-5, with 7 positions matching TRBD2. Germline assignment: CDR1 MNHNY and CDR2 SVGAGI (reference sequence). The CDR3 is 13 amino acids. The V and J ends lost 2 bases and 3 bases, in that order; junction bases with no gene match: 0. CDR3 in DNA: TGTGCCAGCAGTTACGGGGGGGAAGAGACCCAGTACTTC. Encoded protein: CASSYGGEETQYF.

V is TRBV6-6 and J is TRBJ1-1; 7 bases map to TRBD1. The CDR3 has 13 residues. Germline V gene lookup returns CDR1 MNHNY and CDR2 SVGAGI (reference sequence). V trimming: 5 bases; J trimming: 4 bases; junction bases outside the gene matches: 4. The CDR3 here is CASSPQGFTEAFF. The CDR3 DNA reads TGTGCCAGCAGTCCACAGGGGTTCACTGAAGCTTTCTTT.

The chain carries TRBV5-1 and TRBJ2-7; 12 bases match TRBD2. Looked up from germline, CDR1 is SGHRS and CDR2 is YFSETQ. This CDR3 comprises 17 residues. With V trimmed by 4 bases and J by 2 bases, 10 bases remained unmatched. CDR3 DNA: TGCGCCAGCAGCCACCGGACTAGCGGGATGGATGCCTACGAGCAGTACTTC. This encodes CASSHRTSGMDAYEQYF.

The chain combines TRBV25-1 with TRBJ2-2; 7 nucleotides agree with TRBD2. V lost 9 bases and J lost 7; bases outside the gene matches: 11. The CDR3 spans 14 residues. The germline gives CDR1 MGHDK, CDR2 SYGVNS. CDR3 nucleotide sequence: TGTGCCAGTGGTACGGGGGGAAGGAACGGGGAGCTGTTTTTT. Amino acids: CASGTGGRNGELFF. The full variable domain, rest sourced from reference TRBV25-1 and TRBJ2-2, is EADIYQTPRYLVIGTGKKITLECSQTMGHDKMYWYQQDPGMELHLIHYSYGVNSTEKGDLSSESTVSRIRTEHFPLTLESARPSHTSQYLCASGTGGRNGELFFGEGSRLTVL.

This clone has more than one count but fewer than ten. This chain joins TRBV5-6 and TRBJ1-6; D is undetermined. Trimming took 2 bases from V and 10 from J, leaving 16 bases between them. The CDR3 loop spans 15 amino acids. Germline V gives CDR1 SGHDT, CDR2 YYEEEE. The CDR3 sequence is CASSLGGWVASPLHF. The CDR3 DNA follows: TGTGCCAGCAGCTTAGGCGGGTGGGTCGCGTCACCCCTCCACTTT.

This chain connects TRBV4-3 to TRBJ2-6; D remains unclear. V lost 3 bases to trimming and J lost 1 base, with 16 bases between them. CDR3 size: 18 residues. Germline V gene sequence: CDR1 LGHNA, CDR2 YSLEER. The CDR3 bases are TGCGCCAGCAGCCAGCTTCTGAGGCCAAGGTCTGGGGCCAACGTCCTGACTTTC. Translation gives CASSQLLRPRSGANVLTF.

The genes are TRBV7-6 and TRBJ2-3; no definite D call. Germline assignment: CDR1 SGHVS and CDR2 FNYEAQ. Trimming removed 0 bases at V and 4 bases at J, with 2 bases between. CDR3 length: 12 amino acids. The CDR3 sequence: CASSLAADTQYF. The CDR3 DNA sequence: TGTGCCAGCAGCTTAGCCGCAGATACGCAGTATTTT.

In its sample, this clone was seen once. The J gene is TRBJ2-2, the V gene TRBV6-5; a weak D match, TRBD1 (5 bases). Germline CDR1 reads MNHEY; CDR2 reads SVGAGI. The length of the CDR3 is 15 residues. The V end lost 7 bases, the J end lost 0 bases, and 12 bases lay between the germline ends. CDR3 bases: TGTGCCAGCACGCCCAGGGCCCCGAACACCGGGGAGCTGTTTTTT. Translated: CASTPRAPNTGELFF.

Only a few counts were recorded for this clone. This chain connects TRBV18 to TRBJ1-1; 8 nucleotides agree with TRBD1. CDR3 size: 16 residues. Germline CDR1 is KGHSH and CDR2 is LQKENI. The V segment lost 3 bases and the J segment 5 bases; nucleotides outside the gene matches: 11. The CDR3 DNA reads TGTGCCAGCTCACCGTCCCAATTAACAGGGGGAACTGAAGCTTTCTTT. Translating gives CASSPSQLTGGTEAFF.

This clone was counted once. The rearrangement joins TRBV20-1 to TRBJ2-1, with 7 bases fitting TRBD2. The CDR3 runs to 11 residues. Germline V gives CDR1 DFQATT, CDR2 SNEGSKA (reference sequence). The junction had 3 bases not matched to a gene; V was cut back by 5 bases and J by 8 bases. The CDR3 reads CSAGGRDEQFF. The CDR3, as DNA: TGCAGTGCTGGTGGGAGGGATGAGCAGTTCTTC.

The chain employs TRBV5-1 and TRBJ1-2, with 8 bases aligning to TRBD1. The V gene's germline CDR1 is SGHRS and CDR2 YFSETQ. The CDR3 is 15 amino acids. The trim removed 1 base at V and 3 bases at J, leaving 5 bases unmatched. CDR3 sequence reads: CASSLSTGADYGYTF. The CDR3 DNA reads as TGCGCCAGCAGCTTGTCGACAGGGGCCGACTATGGCTACACCTTC.

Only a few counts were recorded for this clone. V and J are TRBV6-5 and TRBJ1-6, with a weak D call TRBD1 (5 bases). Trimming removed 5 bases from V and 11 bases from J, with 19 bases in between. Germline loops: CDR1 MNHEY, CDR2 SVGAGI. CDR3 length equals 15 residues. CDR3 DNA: TGTGCCAGCAGTCGCGATTGGCGCCTCAGGGCACCCCTCCACTTT. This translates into CASSRDWRLRAPLHF.

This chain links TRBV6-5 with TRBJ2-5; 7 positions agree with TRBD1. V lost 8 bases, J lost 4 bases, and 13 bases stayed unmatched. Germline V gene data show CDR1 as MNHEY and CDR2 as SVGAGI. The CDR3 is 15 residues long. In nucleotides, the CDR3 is TGTGCCAGCGGCAAGACAGGGACGATTGGAGAGACCCAGTACTTC. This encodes CASGKTGTIGETQYF.

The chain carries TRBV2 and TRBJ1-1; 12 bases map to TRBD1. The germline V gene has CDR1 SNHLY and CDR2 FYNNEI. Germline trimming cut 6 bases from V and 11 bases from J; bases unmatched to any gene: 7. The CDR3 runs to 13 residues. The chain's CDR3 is CASRGTGGTQAFF. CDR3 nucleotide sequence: TGTGCCAGCAGGGGGACAGGGGGCACGCAGGCTTTCTTT.

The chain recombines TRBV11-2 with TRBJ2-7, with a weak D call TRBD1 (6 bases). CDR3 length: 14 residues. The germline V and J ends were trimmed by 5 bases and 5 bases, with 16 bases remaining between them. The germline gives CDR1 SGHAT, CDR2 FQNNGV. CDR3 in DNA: TGTGCCAGCAGCCTAACAGGGTCCCGGGACGAGCAGTACTTC. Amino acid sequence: CASSLTGSRDEQYF.

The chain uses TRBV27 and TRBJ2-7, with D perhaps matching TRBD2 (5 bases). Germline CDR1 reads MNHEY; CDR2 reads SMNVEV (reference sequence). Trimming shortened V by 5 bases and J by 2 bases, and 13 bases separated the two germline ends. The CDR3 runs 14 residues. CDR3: CASSPAGLPYEQYF. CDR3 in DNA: TGTGCCAGCAGTCCCGCGGGTCTCCCCTACGAGCAGTACTTC.

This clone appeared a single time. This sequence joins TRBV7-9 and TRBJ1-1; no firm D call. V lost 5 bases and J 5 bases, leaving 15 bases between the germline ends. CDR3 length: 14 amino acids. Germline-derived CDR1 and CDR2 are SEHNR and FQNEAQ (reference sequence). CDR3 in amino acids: CASSPTSRWTEAFF. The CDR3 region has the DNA TGTGCCAGCAGCCCGACTTCTCGTTGGACTGAAGCTTTCTTT. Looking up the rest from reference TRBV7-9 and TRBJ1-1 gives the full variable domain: DTGVSQNPRHKITKRGQNVTFRCDPISEHNRLYWYRQTLGQGPEFLTYFQNEAQLEKSRLLSDRFSAERPKGSFSTLEIQRTEQGDSAMYLCASSPTSRWTEAFFGQGTRLTVV.

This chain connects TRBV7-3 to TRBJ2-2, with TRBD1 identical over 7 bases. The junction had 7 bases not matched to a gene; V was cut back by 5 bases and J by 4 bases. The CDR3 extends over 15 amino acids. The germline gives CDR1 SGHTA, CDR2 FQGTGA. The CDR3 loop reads CASSPLTGSTGELFF. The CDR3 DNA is TGTGCCAGCAGCCCCTTGACAGGGTCCACCGGGGAGCTGTTTTTT. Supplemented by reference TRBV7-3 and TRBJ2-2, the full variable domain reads GAGVSQTPSNKVTEKGKYVELRCDPISGHTALYWYRQSLGQGPEFLIYFQGTGAADDSGLPNDRFFAVRPEGSVSTLKIQRTERGDSAVYLCASSPLTGSTGELFFGEGSRLTVL.

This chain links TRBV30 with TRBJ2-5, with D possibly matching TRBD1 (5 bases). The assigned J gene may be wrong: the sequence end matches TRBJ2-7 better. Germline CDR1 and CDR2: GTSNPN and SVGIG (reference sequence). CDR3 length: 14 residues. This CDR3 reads CAWSVWQGRYEQYF. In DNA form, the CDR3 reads TGTGCCTGGAGTGTGTGGCAGGGTCGCTACGAGCAGTACTTC.

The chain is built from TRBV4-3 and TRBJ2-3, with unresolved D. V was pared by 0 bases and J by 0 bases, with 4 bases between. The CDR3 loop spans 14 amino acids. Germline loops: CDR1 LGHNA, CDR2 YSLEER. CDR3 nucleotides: TGCGCCAGCAGCCAAGATTCTAGCACAGATACGCAGTATTTT. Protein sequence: CASSQDSSTDTQYF.

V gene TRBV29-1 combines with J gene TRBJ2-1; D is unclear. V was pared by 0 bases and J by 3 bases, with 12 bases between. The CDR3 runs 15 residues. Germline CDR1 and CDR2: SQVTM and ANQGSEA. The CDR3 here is CSVEDRVGGYNEQFF. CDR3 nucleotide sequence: TGCAGCGTTGAAGATAGAGTAGGCGGCTACAATGAGCAGTTCTTC.

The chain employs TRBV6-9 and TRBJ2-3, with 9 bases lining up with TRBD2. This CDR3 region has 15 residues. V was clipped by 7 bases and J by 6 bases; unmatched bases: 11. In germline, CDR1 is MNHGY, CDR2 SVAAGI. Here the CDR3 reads CASTVTSGGEDTQYF. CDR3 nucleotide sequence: TGTGCCAGCACCGTGACTAGCGGAGGGGAGGATACGCAGTATTTT.

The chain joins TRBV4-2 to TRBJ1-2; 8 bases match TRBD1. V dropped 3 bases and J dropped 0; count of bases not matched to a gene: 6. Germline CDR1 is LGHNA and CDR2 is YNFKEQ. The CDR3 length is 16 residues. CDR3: CASSQEGTGSNYGYTF. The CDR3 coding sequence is TGTGCCAGCAGCCAGGAAGGGACAGGCTCTAACTATGGCTACACCTTC.

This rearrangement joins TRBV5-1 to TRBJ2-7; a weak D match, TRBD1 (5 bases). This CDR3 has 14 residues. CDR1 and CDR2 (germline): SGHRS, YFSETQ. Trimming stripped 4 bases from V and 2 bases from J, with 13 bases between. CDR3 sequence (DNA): TGCGCCAGCAGCGTAGACAGCTACACCTACGAGCAGTACTTC. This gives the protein CASSVDSYTYEQYF.

CDR3 sequence: CSAERGPNTEAFF. The DNA for the CDR3 is TGCAGCGCCGAGCGGGGACCGAACACTGAAGCTTTCTTT. The chain uses TRBV29-1 and TRBJ1-1; perhaps TRBD1 as D (5 bases). Germline lookup yields CDR1 SQVTM and CDR2 ANQGSEA. This CDR3 has 13 residues. Between the trimmed V and J ends, which lost 7 bases and 1 base, there was a span of 13 bases.

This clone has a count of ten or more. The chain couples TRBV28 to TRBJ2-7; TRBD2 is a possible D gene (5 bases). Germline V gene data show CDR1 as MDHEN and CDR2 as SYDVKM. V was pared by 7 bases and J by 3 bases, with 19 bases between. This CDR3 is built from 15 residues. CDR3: CASNPLWSDYYEQYF. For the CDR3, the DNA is TGTGCCAGCAACCCCTTATGGAGCGACTACTACGAGCAGTACTTC.

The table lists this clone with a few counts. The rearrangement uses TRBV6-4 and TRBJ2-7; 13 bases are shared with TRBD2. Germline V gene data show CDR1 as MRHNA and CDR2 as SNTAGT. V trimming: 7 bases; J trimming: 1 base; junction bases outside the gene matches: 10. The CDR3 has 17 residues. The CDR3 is CASTNGLAGVSSYEQYF. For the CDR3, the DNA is TGTGCCAGCACAAACGGACTAGCGGGAGTATCGTCCTACGAGCAGTACTTC.

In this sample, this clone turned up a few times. CDR3: CASSGEAGAGETQYF. For the CDR3, the DNA is TGTGCCAGCAGTGGAGAAGCGGGAGCCGGGGAGACCCAGTACTTC. The V and J genes are TRBV2 and TRBJ2-5; 8 bases align to TRBD2. After removal of 4 bases from V and 5 bases from J, the junction contained 9 bases not matched to a gene. Germline CDR1 SNHLY, CDR2 FYNNEI. The CDR3 consists of 15 residues. The whole variable domain, remainder taken from reference TRBV2 and TRBJ2-5, is EPEVTQTPSHQVTQMGQEVILRCVPISNHLYFYWYRQILGQKVEFLVSFYNNEISEKSEIFDDQFSVERPDGSNFTLKIRSTKLEDSAMYFCASSGEAGAGETQYFGPGTRLLVL.

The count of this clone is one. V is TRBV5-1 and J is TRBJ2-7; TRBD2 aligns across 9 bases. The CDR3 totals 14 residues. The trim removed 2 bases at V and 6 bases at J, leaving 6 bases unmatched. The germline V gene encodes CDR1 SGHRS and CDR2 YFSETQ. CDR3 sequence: CASSLAGGGSEQYF. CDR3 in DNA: TGCGCCAGCAGCTTAGCGGGAGGTGGGAGCGAGCAGTACTTC.

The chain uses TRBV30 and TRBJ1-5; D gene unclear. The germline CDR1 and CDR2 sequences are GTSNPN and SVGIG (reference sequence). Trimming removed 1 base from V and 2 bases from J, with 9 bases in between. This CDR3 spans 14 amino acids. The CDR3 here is CAWSGAPGNQPQHF. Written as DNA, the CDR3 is TGTGCCTGGAGTGGCGCCCCGGGCAATCAGCCCCAGCATTTT.